The clone carrying this TCR beta chain showed up many times. The sample is drawn from a study of T cells in Graves' hyperthyroidism and ophthalmopathy. RNA transcripts served as the template for amplifying TCR beta CDR3 regions. Using the HTBI primer set, a first-round RT-PCR was run on the TCR CDR3. MiXCR, applied by TCRdb to the multiplex PCR reads, yields one record per CDR3 protein. The repertoire has about 500,000 distinct CDR3 sequences, around 50% of them found once; the top ten carry 35% to 50%. Germline lookup yields CDR1 DFQATT and CDR2 SNEGSKA (reference sequence). This CDR3 contains 13 residues. V lost 5 bases and J lost 4; bases outside the gene matches: 2.

This TCR derives from an adult woman with Graves' disease, either hyperthyroidism or ophthalmopathy (not recorded which). V and J are TRBV20-1 and TRBJ2-5; 12 bases are a match to TRBD2. Specimen: peripheral blood or thyroid tissue (not recorded which). The CDR3 is CSAQGLAGETQYF. The CDR3 DNA reads TGCAGTGCTCAGGGACTAGCGGGAGAGACCCAGTACTTC.